This T cell receptor (beta chain) was identified in a study of T cell changes during pregnancy in multiple sclerosis. After removal of 2 bases from V and 5 bases from J, the junction contained 8 bases not matched to a gene. This CDR3 spans 15 amino acids. Germline CDR1 SEHNR, CDR2 FQNEAQ (reference sequence). The table came from immunoSEQ multiplex PCR; TCRdb's copy has only in-frame clones and leaves some out. This sample has roughly 57,000 clones, with 90% found just once. The TCR originated in a female donor with multiple sclerosis, enrolled in a pregnancy study. V and J are TRBV7-9 and TRBJ1-2; 7 bases fit TRBD1. The sample here was CD8+ T cells from peripheral blood mononuclear cells, taken before pregnancy. The CDR3 reads CASSLQGEVGYGYTF. DNA for the CDR3: TGTGCCAGCAGCTTACAGGGGGAGGTCGGGTATGGCTACACCTTC.